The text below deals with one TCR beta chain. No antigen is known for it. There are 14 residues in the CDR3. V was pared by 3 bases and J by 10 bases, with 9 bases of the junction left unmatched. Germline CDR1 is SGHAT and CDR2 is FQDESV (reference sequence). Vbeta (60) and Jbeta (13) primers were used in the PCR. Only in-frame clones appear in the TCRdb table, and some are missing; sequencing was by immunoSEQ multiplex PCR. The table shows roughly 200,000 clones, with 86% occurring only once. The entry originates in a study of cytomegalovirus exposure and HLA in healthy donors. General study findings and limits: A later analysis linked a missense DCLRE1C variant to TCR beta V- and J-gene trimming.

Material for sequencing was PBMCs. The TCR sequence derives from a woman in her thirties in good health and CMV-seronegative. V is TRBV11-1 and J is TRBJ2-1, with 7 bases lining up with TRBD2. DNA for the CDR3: TGTGCCAGCAGCTTGGGGGGGACCTACGGGGAGCAGTTCTTC. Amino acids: CASSLGGTYGEQFF.